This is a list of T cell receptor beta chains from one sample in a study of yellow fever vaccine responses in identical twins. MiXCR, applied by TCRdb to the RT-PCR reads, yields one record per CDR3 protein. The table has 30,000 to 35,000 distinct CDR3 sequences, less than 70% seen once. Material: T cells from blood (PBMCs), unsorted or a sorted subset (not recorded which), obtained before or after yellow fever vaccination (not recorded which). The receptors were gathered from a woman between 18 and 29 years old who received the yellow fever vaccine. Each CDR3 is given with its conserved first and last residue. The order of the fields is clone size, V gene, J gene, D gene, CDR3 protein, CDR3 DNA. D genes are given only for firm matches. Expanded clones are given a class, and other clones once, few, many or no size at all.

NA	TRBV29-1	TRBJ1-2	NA	CSVLGQANYGYTF	TGCAGCGTCCTAGGCCAAGCTAACTATGGCTACACCTTC
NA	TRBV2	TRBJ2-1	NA	CASSDIKTYYNEQFF	TGTGCCAGCAGTGACATCAAAACATACTACAATGAGCAGTTCTTC
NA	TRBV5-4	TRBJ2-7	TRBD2	CASSWGGFSYEQYF	TGTGCCAGCAGCTGGGGGGGATTCTCCTACGAGCAGTACTTC
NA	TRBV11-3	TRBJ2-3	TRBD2	CASSSLAGGPDTQYF	TGTGCCAGCAGCTCGCTAGCGGGCGGCCCAGATACGCAGTATTTT
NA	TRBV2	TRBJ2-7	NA	CASSGISWREQYF	TGTGCCAGCTCGGGGATCTCATGGCGCGAGCAGTACTTC
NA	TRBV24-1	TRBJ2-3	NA	CATHPGWSETDTQYF	TGTGCCACCCACCCTGGGTGGTCCGAGACAGATACGCAGTATTTT
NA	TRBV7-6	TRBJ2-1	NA	CASSPSWGSGGNEQFF	TGTGCCAGCAGCCCGTCGTGGGGCTCCGGGGGCAATGAGCAGTTCTTC
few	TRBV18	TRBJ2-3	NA	CASSPLETSTDTQYF	TGTGCCAGCTCACCCTTGGAGACAAGCACAGATACGCAGTATTTT
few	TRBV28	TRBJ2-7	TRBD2	CASSPGLAGAYEQYF	TGTGCCAGCAGTCCGGGACTAGCGGGAGCCTACGAGCAGTACTTC
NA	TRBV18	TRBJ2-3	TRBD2	CASSLYSAGVTQYF	TGTGCCAGCTCACTATATTCGGCGGGGGTTACGCAGTATTTT
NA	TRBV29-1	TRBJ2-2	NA	CSVGQSGELFF	TGCAGCGTTGGGCAGAGCGGGGAGCTGTTTTTT
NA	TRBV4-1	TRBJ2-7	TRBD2	CASSQGTRLTYEQYF	TGCGCCAGCAGCCAAGGGACTAGGCTCACCTACGAGCAGTACTTC
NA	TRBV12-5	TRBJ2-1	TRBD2	CASGLGLAGEYDNEQFF	TGTGCTAGTGGTTTGGGGTTAGCGGGGGAGTACGACAATGAGCAGTTCTTC
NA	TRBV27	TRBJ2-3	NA	CASRRSTDTQYF	TGTGCCAGCAGGCGGAGCACAGATACGCAGTATTTT
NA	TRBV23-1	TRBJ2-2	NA	CASSHPGQGTPGSCFF	NA
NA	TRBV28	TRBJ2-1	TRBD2	CASSLAGAYNEQFF	TGTGCCAGCAGTTTAGCGGGAGCCTACAATGAGCAGTTCTTC
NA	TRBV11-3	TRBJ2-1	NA	CASSLISGNDNEQFF	TGTGCCAGCAGCTTAATTTCCGGGAATGACAATGAGCAGTTCTTC
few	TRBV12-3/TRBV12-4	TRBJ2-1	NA	CASGTGTAYNEQFF	TGTGCCAGCGGCACGGGGACGGCCTACAATGAGCAGTTCTTC
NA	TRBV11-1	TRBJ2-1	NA	CASSPRGSYNEQFF	TGTGCCAGCAGCCCGCGCGGCTCCTACAATGAGCAGTTCTTC
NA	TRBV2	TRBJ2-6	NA	CASTWDGHSGANVLTF	TGTGCCAGCACCTGGGACGGGCACTCTGGGGCCAACGTCCTGACTTTC
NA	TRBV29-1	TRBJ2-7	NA	CSVVGGRLDEQYF	TGCAGCGTTGTAGGCGGCCGACTAGACGAGCAGTACTTC
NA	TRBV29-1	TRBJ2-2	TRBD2	CSVSGGGPGELFF	TGCAGCGTATCGGGGGGTGGCCCCGGGGAGCTGTTTTTT
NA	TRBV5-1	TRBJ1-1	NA	CASSLSGGGYAEAFF	TGCGCCAGCAGCTTATCGGGTGGGGGGTACGCTGAAGCTTTCTTT
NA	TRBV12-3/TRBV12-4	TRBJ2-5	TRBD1	CASTPTGTEETQYF	TGTGCCAGCACCCCGACCGGGACAGAAGAGACCCAGTACTTC
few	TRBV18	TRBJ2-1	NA	CASSPPGLAVSYNEQFF	TGTGCCAGCTCACCCCCTGGTCTAGCCGTCTCCTACAATGAGCAGTTCTTC
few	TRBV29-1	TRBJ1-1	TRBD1	CSVNRGIKNTEAFF	TGCAGCGTTAACAGGGGAATCAAGAACACTGAAGCTTTCTTT
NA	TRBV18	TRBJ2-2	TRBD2	CVSGTGNTGELFF	TGTGTTAGCGGGACCGGAAACACCGGGGAGCTGTTTTTT
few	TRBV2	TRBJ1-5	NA	CASSEDSRNQPQHF	TGTGCCAGCAGTGAAGACTCCCGAAATCAGCCCCAGCATTTT
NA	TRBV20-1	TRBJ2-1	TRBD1	CSARDLGRGISYNEQFF	TGCAGTGCTAGAGATCTCGGCAGGGGGATTTCCTACAATGAGCAGTTCTTC
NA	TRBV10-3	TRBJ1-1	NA	CAIRTDNTEAFF	TGTGCCATCAGGACAGATAACACTGAAGCTTTCTTT
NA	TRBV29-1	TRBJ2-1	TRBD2	CTAGDNEQFF	TGCACCGCGGGGGACAATGAGCAGTTCTTC
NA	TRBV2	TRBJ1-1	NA	CANGPLNTEAFF	TGTGCCAATGGCCCGCTGAACACTGAAGCTTTCTTT
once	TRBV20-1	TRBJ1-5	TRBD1	CSAQGVGNQPQHF	TGCAGTGCTCAGGGGGTGGGGAATCAGCCCCAGCATTTT
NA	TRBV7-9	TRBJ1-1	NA	CASRKTVNTEAFF	TGTGCCAGCAGAAAGACAGTGAACACTGAAGCTTTCTTT
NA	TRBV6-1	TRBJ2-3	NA	CASSRTSPGKSDTQYF	TGTGCCAGCAGCCGAACCTCCCCAGGGAAGTCAGATACGCAGTATTTT
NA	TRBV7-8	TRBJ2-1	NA	CASSLAHLSNEQFF	TGTGCCAGCAGCTTAGCGCATCTGAGCAATGAGCAGTTCTTC
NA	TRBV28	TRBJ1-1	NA	CASSPKGEAFF	TGTGCCAGCAGCCCTAAAGGTGAAGCCTTCTTT
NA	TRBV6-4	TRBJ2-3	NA	CASSDVGDTDTQYF	TGTGCCAGCAGTGATGTAGGGGACACAGATACGCAGTATTTT
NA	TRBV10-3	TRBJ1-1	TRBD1	CAISESRTGAGEAFF	TGTGCCATCAGTGAGTCGAGGACAGGAGCCGGTGAAGCTTTCTTT
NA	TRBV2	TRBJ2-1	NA	CASIKAADSYNEQFF	TGTGCCAGCATAAAGGCGGCAGACTCCTACAATGAGCAGTTCTTC
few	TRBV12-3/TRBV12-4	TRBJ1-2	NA	CASSSTTRTSGYTF	TGTGCCAGCAGCTCTACCACCCGGACTAGTGGCTACACCTTC
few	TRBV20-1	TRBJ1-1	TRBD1	CSAGGQGGTEAFF	TGCAGTGCTGGGGGACAGGGAGGCACTGAAGCTTTCTTT
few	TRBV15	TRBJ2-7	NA	CATSEDGQASYEQYF	TGTGCCACCAGCGAGGACGGACAAGCCTCCTACGAGCAGTACTTC
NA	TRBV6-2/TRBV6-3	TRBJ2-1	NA	CASSYSIGNEQFF	TGTGCCAGCAGTTACTCGATCGGCAATGAGCAGTTCTTC
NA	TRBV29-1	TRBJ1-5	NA	CSVEGEAGSNQPQHF	TGCAGCGTTGAAGGGGAGGCAGGGAGCAATCAGCCCCAGCATTTT
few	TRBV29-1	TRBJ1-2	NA	CSVEDRGNYGYTF	TGCAGCGTTGAAGATCGAGGGAACTATGGCTACACCTTC
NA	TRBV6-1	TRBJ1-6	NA	CASTRGGLTFSPLHF	TGTGCCAGCACCCGGGGAGGTCTCACATTTTCACCCCTCCACTTT
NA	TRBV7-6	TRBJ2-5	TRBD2	CASSFERGLLETQYF	TGTGCCAGCAGTTTCGAGCGGGGGTTGTTGGAGACCCAGTACTTC
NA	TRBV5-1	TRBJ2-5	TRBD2	CASSLAGTSQETQYF	TGCGCCAGCAGCTTGGCCGGGACTAGCCAAGAGACCCAGTACTTC
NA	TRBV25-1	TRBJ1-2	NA	CASSDGEGPGSSVGYTF	TGTGCCAGCAGTGATGGGGAGGGGCCAGGCTCTAGTGTTGGCTACACCTTC
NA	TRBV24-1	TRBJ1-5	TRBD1	CATSDGQGAASNQPQHF	TGTGCCACCAGTGATGGGCAGGGGGCGGCGAGCAATCAGCCCCAGCATTTT
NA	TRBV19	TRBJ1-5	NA	CASSIVGEQPQHF	TGTGCCAGTAGTATAGTCGGGGAACAGCCCCAGCATTTT